Listed below are T cell receptor beta chains from one sample, sequenced in a study of radiotherapy plus CTLA-4 blockade in lung cancer. This table comes from immunoSEQ multiplex PCR, and its TCRdb copy is limited to in-frame clones, with some not included. The sample shows 95,000 to 150,000 clones, around 89% of them seen only once. The sample consisted of peripheral blood, taken from a patient treated with radiotherapy plus ipilimumab. The receptors originated from a human donor with non-small cell lung cancer that progressed on radiotherapy plus ipilimumab. The CDR3 runs from the conserved cysteine through the conserved F or W. A D gene is named only where the DNA matches it firmly. Some rows have no size entry. The others give once, few or many, or a class for an expanded clone.

cdr3_length clone_size d_call j_call v_call cdr3_nt cdr3_aa
16 - - TRBJ1-3 TRBV5-6 TGTGCCAGCATTACCTCGAGGAGCCGCTCTGGAAACACCATATATTTT CASITSRSRSGNTIYF
14 - - TRBJ2-7 TRBV7-3 TGTGCCAGCAGCTTCGGGTCTGGCCCTTACGAGCAGTACTTC CASSFGSGPYEQYF
13 - - TRBJ2-5 TRBV5-1 TGCGCCAGCAGCCCCACACCCCAAGAGACCCAGTACTTC CASSPTPQETQYF
15 - - TRBJ2-1 TRBV7-3 TGTGCCAGCAGCTTAACCCCAGGCGGCCCCAATGAGCAGTTCTTC CASSLTPGGPNEQFF
16 once TRBD2 TRBJ2-3 TRBV5-1 TGCGCCAGCAGCGCTAGCGGGGTAGCTAGCACAGATACGCAGTATTTT CASSASGVASTDTQYF
16 - TRBD1 TRBJ2-5 TRBV15 TGTGCCACCAGCAGAACCGGGACAGGGGCACAAGAGACCCAGTACTTC CATSRTGTGAQETQYF
15 - - TRBJ2-1 TRBV5-6 TGTGCCAGCCAAGAAGGCACTCGGGAATACAATGAGCAGTTCTTC CASQEGTREYNEQFF
11 - - TRBJ1-1 TRBV19 TGTGCCAGTAGATACCCCGCTGGAGCTTTCTTT CASRYPAGAFF
15 once - TRBJ1-4 TRBV5-1 TGCGCCAGCAGCTTGGGCGGCAGCACTAATGAAAAACTGTTTTTT CASSLGGSTNEKLFF
15 - - TRBJ2-7 TRBV6-6 TGTGCCAGCAGTTACTCGGGGGTCCCCTACTACGAGCAGTACTTC CASSYSGVPYYEQYF
14 - - TRBJ2-1 TRBV23-1 TGCGCCAGCAGTCAGCCTAGCCGCTACAATGAGCAGTTCTTC CASSQPSRYNEQFF
12 - - TRBJ1-2 TRBV9 TGTGCCAGCAACCTCGTTGGAGGCGGCTACACCTTC CASNLVGGGYTF
15 - TRBD2 TRBJ2-3 TRBV28 TGTGCCAGCAGTTTAAGGCCTAGCGGGGTGGATACGCAGTATTTT CASSLRPSGVDTQYF
13 - TRBD1 TRBJ1-2 TRBV27 TGTGCCAGCGGCCGACAGGGGGCGAGTGGCTACACCTTC CASGRQGASGYTF
15 - TRBD1 TRBJ2-7 TRBV6-6 TGTGCCAGCAGTTACAGGGACAGGGGGAACCACGAGCAGTACTTC CASSYRDRGNHEQYF
16 - TRBD2 TRBJ2-1 TRBV5-1 TGCGCCAGCAGCAAAACTGGGGCTAGCGGGCCTTCCGAGCAGTTCTTC CASSKTGASGPSEQFF
15 once TRBD2 TRBJ2-1 TRBV27 TGTGCCAGCAGAGCGGGGACTAGCGGTAGCAATGAGCAGTTCTTC CASRAGTSGSNEQFF